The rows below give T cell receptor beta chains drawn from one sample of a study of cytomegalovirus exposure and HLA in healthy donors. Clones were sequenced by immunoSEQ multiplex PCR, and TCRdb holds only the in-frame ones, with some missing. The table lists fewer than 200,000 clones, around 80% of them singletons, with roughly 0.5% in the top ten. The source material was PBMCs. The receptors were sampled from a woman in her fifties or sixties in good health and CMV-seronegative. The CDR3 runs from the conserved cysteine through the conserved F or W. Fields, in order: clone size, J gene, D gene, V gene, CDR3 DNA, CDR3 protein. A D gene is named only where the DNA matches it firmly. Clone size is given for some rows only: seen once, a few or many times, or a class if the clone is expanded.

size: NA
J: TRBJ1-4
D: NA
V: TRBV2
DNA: TGTGCCAGCAGTGAGCGGGGAAGGGGTGAAAAACTGTTTTTT
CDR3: CASSERGRGEKLFF

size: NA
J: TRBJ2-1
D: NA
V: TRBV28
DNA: TGTGCCAGCAGTTTAGGACAGTCTTACAATGAGCAGTTCTTC
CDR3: CASSLGQSYNEQFF

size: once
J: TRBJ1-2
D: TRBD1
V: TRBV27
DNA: TGTGCCAGCAGTTCTCAGGGGGGCGGCTACACCTTC
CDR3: CASSSQGGGYTF

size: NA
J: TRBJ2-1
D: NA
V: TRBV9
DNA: TGTGCCAGCAGCGTGGGCTCCGAGTGGTCCTACAATGAGCAGTTCTTC
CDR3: CASSVGSEWSYNEQFF

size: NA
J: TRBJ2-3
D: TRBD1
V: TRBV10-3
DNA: TGTGCCATCAGTGAGACCCGACAGGGGGCGGCAGATACGCAGTATTTT
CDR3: CAISETRQGAADTQYF

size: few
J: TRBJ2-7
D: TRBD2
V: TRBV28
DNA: TGTGCCAGCAGTTTGGCGGGGGGAAGCTACGAGCAGTACTTC
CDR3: CASSLAGGSYEQYF

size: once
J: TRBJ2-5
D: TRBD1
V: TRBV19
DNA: TGTGCCAGTACGCCGAGACAGGGGCAAGAGACCCAGTACTTC
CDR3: CASTPRQGQETQYF

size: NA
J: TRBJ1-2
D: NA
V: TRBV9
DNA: TGTGCCAGCAGTGGGCAGGGTCACTATGGCTACACCTTC
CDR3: CASSGQGHYGYTF

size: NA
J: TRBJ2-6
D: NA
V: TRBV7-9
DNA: TGTGCCAGCAGCCAAACTACAGGGACTGGGGCCAACGTCCTGACTTTC
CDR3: CASSQTTGTGANVLTF

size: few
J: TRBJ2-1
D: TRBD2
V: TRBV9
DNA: TGTGCCAGCAGCGTGGACGGGGGGGCCTTGGCGAATGAGCAGTTCTTC
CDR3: CASSVDGGALANEQFF